Listed here are 25 T cell receptor beta chains from one sample, sequenced in a study of blood T cells in healthy people across ages. It was with a sample-barcoded 5' primer and a J-beta primer mix that a second PCR of roughly 6 to 12 cycles was run. TCRdb used MiXCR to reprocess the 5' RACE reads, holding one entry per CDR3 protein. This table has under 750,000 distinct CDR3 sequences, around 48% appearing once. Sequenced material: blood. The receptors here all came from a man of 80 years or more in good health.

A note on this clonotype: A read error may produce the germline difference seen at one junction end. V gene TRBV6-5 combines with J gene TRBJ2-1; D unresolved. Per the germline V gene, CDR1 is MNHEY and CDR2 is SVGAGI. The CDR3 is 13 amino acids. CDR3 sequence: CASSDSRSNEQFF. CDR3 DNA sequence: TGTGCCAGCAGTGACTCTAGATCCAATGAGCAGTTCTTC.

This clonotype was seen a few times. This chain joins TRBV5-1 and TRBJ2-5; 12 bases fit TRBD2. Germline V CDR1 and CDR2: SGHRS, YFSETQ. The CDR3 runs 15 residues. Trimming cost V 0 bases and J 5 bases; bases outside gene matches: 2. CDR3: CASSLGTSGVETQYF. The CDR3 DNA reads TGCGCCAGCAGCTTGGGGACTAGCGGGGTTGAGACCCAGTACTTC.

V usage is TRBV10-3 and J usage is TRBJ1-2; TRBD1 matches 7 bases. CDR3 length equals 13 residues. V shed 6 bases and J 3 bases; nucleotides not matched to a gene: 4. Germline V gene data show CDR1 as ENHRY and CDR2 as SYGVKD. CDR3: CAIRTGKDYGYTF. In DNA form, the CDR3 reads TGTGCCATCAGGACAGGGAAGGACTATGGCTACACCTTC.

This clonotype was observed once. The chain recombines TRBV11-1 with TRBJ2-3; TRBD2 agrees at 12 bases. J was trimmed by 0 bases and V by 8 bases; bases with no gene match: 9. This CDR3 contains 17 residues. Germline V gene lookup returns CDR1 SGHAT and CDR2 FQDESV (reference sequence). DNA for the CDR3: TGTGCCAGCCGCTCTAGCGGGGGGGCTCCTAGCACAGATACGCAGTATTTT. Its translation: CASRSSGGAPSTDTQYF.

This clonotype was observed at least ten times. V and J are TRBV6-5 and TRBJ2-3; D unclear. Germline CDR1 MNHEY, CDR2 SVGAGI. The germline V and J ends were trimmed by 7 bases and 9 bases, with 23 bases remaining between them. The CDR3 has 15 amino acids. The CDR3 here is CASTITTPTAGTQYF. CDR3 coding DNA: TGTGCCAGCACCATCACGACACCGACCGCCGGGACGCAGTATTTT.

This clonotype was picked up a small number of times. This chain links TRBV24-1 with TRBJ2-1; 8 positions match TRBD2. Germline CDR1 is KGHDR and CDR2 is SFDVKD. V was clipped by 8 bases and J by 5 bases; unmatched bases: 7. The CDR3 sequence is 14 residues long. For the CDR3, the DNA is TGTGCCACCAAGGACGGGAGGGTACACAATGAGCAGTTCTTC. It encodes CATKDGRVHNEQFF.

The chain is built from TRBV5-1 and TRBJ1-2; D gene unclear. Trimming cost V 2 bases and J 6 bases, with 11 bases left between them. CDR3 length equals 13 residues. Germline V CDR1 and CDR2: SGHRS, YFSETQ. The CDR3 DNA reads TGCGCCAGCAGCTTTACGGAAGTTGATGGCTACACCTTC. Translating it yields CASSFTEVDGYTF.

This clonotype was counted a few times. The chain combines TRBV20-1 with TRBJ1-2; no clear D. This CDR3 has 11 residues. CDR1 and CDR2 from the germline V gene are DFQATT and SNEGSKA (reference sequence). The V end lost 4 bases, the J end lost 8 bases, and 11 bases lay between the germline ends. The CDR3 loop is CSANPGRGYTF. The DNA for the CDR3 is TGCAGTGCTAATCCTGGTCGAGGCTACACCTTC.

The V and J genes are TRBV5-1 and TRBJ2-5, with 7 bases identical to TRBD1. Near its end, the DNA agrees better with TRBJ2-7, so the J call may be wrong. Germline CDR1 is SGHRS and CDR2 is YFSETQ. This CDR3 region has 14 residues. The DNA of the CDR3 is TGCGCCAGCAGCCGTGGGACAGACCTCTGCGAGCAGTACTTC. This codes for CASSRGTDLCEQYF.

The J gene is TRBJ1-2, the V gene TRBV28; TRBD1 matches 11 bases. After removal of 4 bases from V and 4 bases from J, the junction contained 11 bases not matched to a gene. Germline-derived CDR1 and CDR2 are MDHEN and SYDVKM. The CDR3 runs 17 residues. DNA of the CDR3: TGTGCCAGCAGTTCCGGGACAGGGGGATGGGGTGCCTATGGCTACACCTTC. The encoded protein is CASSSGTGGWGAYGYTF.

The chain couples TRBV2 to TRBJ2-1; 12 bases agree with TRBD2. Germline V gene sequence: CDR1 SNHLY, CDR2 FYNNEI. The CDR3 runs 13 residues. J gave up 4 bases and V 8 bases, and 0 bases lay outside the gene matches. The CDR3 sequence: CASLAGGYNEQFF. The DNA for the CDR3 is TGTGCCAGCCTAGCGGGGGGGTACAATGAGCAGTTCTTC.

The chain uses TRBV12-3 or TRBV12-4 and TRBJ2-7; the D gene could be TRBD1 or TRBD2 (5 bases each). V gave up 5 bases and J gave up 3 bases, with 14 bases separating them. There are 14 residues in the CDR3. CDR3 sequence: CASSLGDGHYEQYF. The CDR3 bases are TGTGCCAGCAGTCTAGGGGACGGCCACTACGAGCAGTACTTC.

V gene TRBV20-1 combines with J gene TRBJ2-7, with a possible D match to TRBD1 (6 bases). The length of the CDR3 is 13 residues. The V gene's germline CDR1 is DFQATT and CDR2 SNEGSKA (reference sequence). V gave up 3 bases and J gave up 4 bases, with 13 bases separating them. Written as DNA, the CDR3 is TGCAGTGCTAGCGTAGGGGGTAGATACGAGCAGTACTTC. Protein product: CSASVGGRYEQYF.

This clonotype was counted many times. V usage is TRBV6-6 and J usage is TRBJ2-1, with 9 bases matching TRBD1. This CDR3 has 15 residues. With V trimmed by 2 bases and J by 5 bases, 4 bases remained unmatched. Germline lookup yields CDR1 MNHNY and CDR2 SVGAGI (reference sequence). CDR3 amino acids: CASSYPGQGNNEQFF. Written as DNA, the CDR3 is TGTGCCAGCAGTTACCCGGGACAGGGAAACAATGAGCAGTTCTTC.

This chain joins TRBV10-3 and TRBJ1-1; D is possibly TRBD1 (5 bases). The germline gives CDR1 ENHRY, CDR2 SYGVKD. The CDR3 loop spans 13 amino acids. Trimming took off 4 bases at V and 4 bases at J, with 10 bases between the two ends. CDR3 residues: CAISGGVGTEAFF. The CDR3 DNA reads TGTGCCATCAGTGGGGGGGTTGGCACTGAAGCTTTCTTT.

The rearrangement links TRBV27 to TRBJ2-7; TRBD1 matches 7 bases. The CDR3 covers 14 residues. Germline CDR1 and CDR2: MNHEY and SMNVEV (reference sequence). Losses at the gene ends were 5 bases for V and 4 bases for J; bases not matched to a gene: 8. In nucleotides, the CDR3 is TGTGCCAGCAGTCCCCGACAGGGCGAATACGAGCAGTACTTC. Encoded protein: CASSPRQGEYEQYF.

The chain carries TRBV7-2 and TRBJ2-4, with D possibly matching TRBD1 (6 bases). This CDR3 is 16 amino acids long. Germline CDR1 SGHTA, CDR2 FQGNSA. The ends were cut back, 1 base at V and 0 bases at J, with 10 bases in the middle. The CDR3 is CASSLGQEKAKNIQYF. The CDR3 nucleotides read TGTGCCAGCAGCTTAGGACAGGAGAAAGCCAAAAACATTCAGTACTTC.

V gene TRBV12-3 or TRBV12-4 combines with J gene TRBJ2-2; D not certain. CDR3 size: 12 residues. The germline V and J ends were trimmed by 2 bases and 6 bases, with 4 bases remaining between them. CDR3 protein: CASSLYPGELFF. DNA for the CDR3: TGTGCCAGCAGTTTATATCCCGGGGAGCTGTTTTTT.

This clonotype appeared a few times. The V gene is TRBV9, the J gene TRBJ2-5, with D maybe TRBD1 (5 bases). The V and J ends lost 4 bases and 5 bases respectively, with 15 bases between them. The CDR3 has 14 amino acids. Germline V gene sequence: CDR1 SGDLS, CDR2 YYNGEE. CDR3 sequence reads: CASSSDIQRETQYF. In DNA, the CDR3 is TGTGCCAGCAGCTCGGACATTCAGAGGGAGACCCAGTACTTC.

The chain joins TRBV6-2 or TRBV6-3 to TRBJ2-7; possible D gene TRBD1, 6 bases. Germline V gene sequence: CDR1 MNHEY, CDR2 SVGEGT. The CDR3 is made up of 15 amino acids. Trimming pared 3 bases from V and 3 bases from J, leaving 15 bases between. CDR3 sequence: CASSYRGRGVYEQYF. Here the CDR3 DNA reads TGTGCCAGCAGTTATCGGGGCAGGGGAGTCTACGAGCAGTACTTC.

The rearrangement links TRBV30 to TRBJ1-1, with D maybe TRBD1 (5 bases). There are 11 residues in the CDR3. Germline CDR1 GTSNPN, CDR2 SVGIG (reference sequence). V was clipped by 4 bases and J by 10 bases, with 13 bases between them. Here the CDR3 DNA reads TGTGCCTGGACCACAGGAAGTCGAGCTTTCTTT. Translation: CAWTTGSRAFF.

This clonotype was seen a few times. This chain links TRBV13 with TRBJ2-1; 7 bases fit TRBD1. The CDR3 loop spans 16 amino acids. From germline, CDR1 is PRHDT and CDR2 FYEKMQ (reference sequence). V was pared by 2 bases and J by 1 base, with 5 bases of the junction left unmatched. CDR3 sequence reads: CASSLLHRGSYNEQFF. The CDR3 nucleotides are TGTGCCAGCAGCTTACTTCACAGGGGATCCTACAATGAGCAGTTCTTC.

This chain uses TRBV10-3 with TRBJ2-1, with TRBD2 as a possible D gene (5 bases). Gene TRBJ2-7 matches the end of the DNA better, so the J call may be wrong. The CDR3 loop spans 16 amino acids. The germline V gene has CDR1 ENHRY and CDR2 SYGVKD. CDR3 loop: CAISAVPGIEENEQYF. Written as DNA, the CDR3 is TGTGCCATCAGTGCGGTCCCCGGGATAGAGGAAAATGAGCAGTACTTC.

This clonotype was picked up a small number of times. The gene calls are TRBV2 and TRBJ2-7; TRBD1 is a possible D gene (6 bases). Germline V gene lookup returns CDR1 SNHLY and CDR2 FYNNEI. V gave up 6 bases and J gave up 0 bases, with 15 bases separating them. There are 15 residues in the CDR3. CDR3 amino acids: CASRDRLLRSYEQYF. The CDR3 DNA sequence: TGTGCCAGCAGGGACAGACTTCTTCGCTCCTACGAGCAGTACTTC.

The rearrangement links TRBV20-1 to TRBJ1-1; 7 bases map to TRBD1. The germline CDR1 and CDR2 sequences are DFQATT and SNEGSKA (reference sequence). Trimming removed 8 bases from V and 2 bases from J; junction bases left unmatched: 5. The CDR3 is 12 amino acids. CDR3 nucleotides: TGCAGTTTGGGACAGCTAAACACTGAAGCTTTCTTT. Protein sequence: CSLGQLNTEAFF.